These 28 T cell receptor beta chains share one sample of origin, sequenced in a study of T cells in Graves' hyperthyroidism and ophthalmopathy. TCR beta CDR3 sequences were amplified from RNA transcripts. In the first-round RT-PCR of the TCR CDR3, the HTBI primer set was used. TCRdb processed the multiplex PCR reads anew with MiXCR; each CDR3 protein has one entry. The sample lists some 200,000 distinct CDR3 sequences, 15% to 20% seen once, with approximately 50% in the top ten. Sequencing used blood. The source is a man aged 50-59 years with Graves' hyperthyroidism.

This clonotype has a count of ten or more. The rearrangement links TRBV3-1 to TRBJ2-2; the match to TRBD2 covers 11 bases. In germline, CDR1 is LGHDT, CDR2 YNNKEL (reference sequence). This CDR3 is 17 amino acids long. The V gene end was trimmed by 0 bases and the J gene end by 4 bases; junction bases not matched to a gene: 4. The CDR3 reads CASSQDLLAGATGELFF. The CDR3 coding sequence is TGTGCCAGCAGCCAAGATCTACTAGCGGGAGCCACCGGGGAGCTGTTTTTT.

The sample holds a few counts of this clonotype. This may be a read error, as it is one base from a much larger clone. The genes are TRBV24-1 and TRBJ2-7; TRBD1 agrees at 9 bases. The CDR3 totals 15 residues. Germline loops: CDR1 KGHDR, CDR2 SFDVKD. CDR3 bases: TGTGCCACCAGTGACTCCCGACAGGGGGGCTACGAGCGGTACTTC. This encodes CATSDSRQGGYERYF.

This clonotype came up many times. This CDR3 reads CASSPPEGNSPLHF. CDR3 DNA: TGTGCCAGCTCACCACCGGAAGGCAATTCACCCCTCCACTTT. V usage is TRBV18 and J usage is TRBJ1-6; no clear D. Deletions cut 0 bases from V and 7 bases from J, with 7 bases between. CDR3 length equals 14 residues. Germline V gene data show CDR1 as KGHSH and CDR2 as LQKENI. Filled out from reference TRBV18 and TRBJ1-6, the complete variable domain reads NAGVMQNPRHLVRRRGQEARLRCSPMKGHSHVYWYRQLPEEGLKFMVYLQKENIIDESGMPKERFSAEFPKEGPSILRIQQVVRGDSAAYFCASSPPEGNSPLHFGNGTRLTVT.

The rearrangement joins TRBV29-1 to TRBJ2-5, with D perhaps TRBD2 (5 bases). CDR1 is SQVTM and CDR2 is ANQGSEA in the germline V gene. This CDR3 has 11 residues. Trimming removed 4 bases at V and 5 bases at J, with 8 bases between. CDR3 DNA sequence: TGCAGCGTTGTCCGGAGGGAGACCCAGTACTTC. Translation: CSVVRRETQYF.

This clonotype was recorded at least ten times. J is TRBJ1-1 and V is TRBV5-8; D unresolved. The V end lost 0 bases, the J end lost 5 bases, and 8 bases lay between the germline ends. The CDR3 covers 13 residues. Per germline, CDR1 SGHTS and CDR2 YDEGEE. The CDR3 sequence is CASSLGEETEAFF. The DNA for the CDR3 is TGTGCCAGCAGCTTGGGGGAGGAGACTGAAGCTTTCTTT.

This clonotype was counted many times. Here the CDR3 DNA reads TGTGCCAGCAGCGTAGTTTCTGCGAACACTGAAGCTTTCTTT. It encodes CASSVVSANTEAFF. The chain couples TRBV9 to TRBJ1-1, with no clear D. Germline lookup yields CDR1 SGDLS and CDR2 YYNGEE. The CDR3 consists of 14 residues. Trimming pared 0 bases from V and 1 base from J, leaving 7 bases between.

The chain joins TRBV7-2 to TRBJ2-1; 13 bases map to TRBD2. Trimming cost V 4 bases and J 7 bases; bases outside gene matches: 7. The length of the CDR3 is 16 residues. Germline-derived CDR1 and CDR2 are SGHTA and FQGNSA. CDR3: CASSYWTSGSWNEQFF. Written as DNA, the CDR3 is TGTGCCAGCAGCTATTGGACTAGCGGGAGTTGGAATGAGCAGTTCTTC.

The V call is TRBV10-3, the J call TRBJ2-3; D is uncertain. CDR3 length: 12 residues. V was cut by 2 bases and J by 5 bases, with 5 bases left in between. Germline loops: CDR1 ENHRY, CDR2 SYGVKD. The DNA for the CDR3 is TGTGCCATCAGTGAGGAGGTAGATACGCAGTATTTT. Protein product: CAISEEVDTQYF.

This clonotype occurred many times. CDR3: CASSQALGPAGGISEQYF. The CDR3 nucleotides read TGCGCCAGCAGCCAGGCCCTGGGGCCAGCGGGAGGGATAAGCGAGCAGTACTTC. The rearrangement links TRBV4-1 to TRBJ2-7; TRBD2 aligns across 10 bases. Unmatched junction bases numbered 17, after V lost 3 bases and J lost 6 bases. The CDR3 loop spans 18 amino acids. The germline V gene encodes CDR1 MGHRA and CDR2 YSYEKL.

The sample holds many counts of this clonotype. The chain carries TRBV10-3 and TRBJ1-2; 8 bases match TRBD1. V trimming: 8 bases; J trimming: 3 bases; junction bases outside the gene matches: 14. There are 16 residues in the CDR3. The germline CDR1 and CDR2 sequences are ENHRY and SYGVKD. In DNA form, the CDR3 reads TGTGCCATCGAGCCAGGATCCGGACAGGGCCACTATGGCTACACCTTC. Protein sequence: CAIEPGSGQGHYGYTF.

At least ten counts were recorded for this clonotype. The genes are TRBV28 and TRBJ1-4; 8 nucleotides align to TRBD1. The CDR3 covers 14 residues. Germline V gene sequence: CDR1 MDHEN, CDR2 SYDVKM. V was pared by 5 bases and J by 8 bases, with 7 bases of the junction left unmatched. The CDR3 DNA follows: TGTGCCAGCAGTCCCGGACAGGGCCGGGAAAAACTGTTTTTT. This translates into CASSPGQGREKLFF.

CDR3 DNA sequence: TGTGCCAGCAGCATTACTAGGGCCTCCGAGCAGTACTTC. It specifies CASSITRASEQYF. The chain employs TRBV28 and TRBJ2-7; tentative D call: TRBD2 (5 bases). This CDR3 has 13 amino acids. The germline V gene encodes CDR1 MDHEN and CDR2 SYDVKM. Trimming took 6 bases from V and 6 from J, leaving 15 bases between them. The full variable domain, rest sourced from reference TRBV28 and TRBJ2-7, is DVKVTQSSRYLVKRTGEKVFLECVQDMDHENMFWYRQDPGLGLRLIYFSYDVKMKEKGDIPEGYSVSREKKERFSLILESASTNQTSMYLCASSITRASEQYFGPGTRLTVT.

In this sample, this clonotype turned up many times. The genes are TRBV12-3 or TRBV12-4 and TRBJ1-1; the match to TRBD1 covers 7 bases. V lost 7 bases, J lost 4 bases, and 12 bases stayed unmatched. This CDR3 has 15 amino acids. The CDR3 bases are TGTGCCAGCACCCTCCAGGCAGGGGGTTTCACTGAAGCTTTCTTT. Encoded protein: CASTLQAGGFTEAFF.

The gene calls are TRBV18 and TRBJ2-1; TRBD2 might be the D (5 bases). This CDR3 comprises 15 residues. Between the trimmed V and J ends, which lost 6 bases and 5 bases, there was a span of 17 bases. Germline V gene data show CDR1 as KGHSH and CDR2 as LQKENI. The CDR3: CASSSPGFWNNEQFF. CDR3 DNA sequence: TGTGCCAGCTCTTCCCCGGGGTTTTGGAACAATGAGCAGTTCTTC.

This clonotype appeared a few times. The chain uses TRBV19 and TRBJ2-3; possible D gene TRBD1, 6 bases. The ends were cut back, 10 bases at V and 1 base at J, with 15 bases in the middle. The CDR3 consists of 14 residues. CDR1 and CDR2 from the germline V gene are LNHDA and SQIVND (reference sequence). CDR3 nucleotide sequence: TGTGCCACTAGAGACAGGCTCCGCACAGATACGCAGTATTTT. This codes for CATRDRLRTDTQYF.

The gene calls are TRBV28 and TRBJ2-1; D not certain. This CDR3 is 11 amino acids long. V was cut by 3 bases and J by 9 bases, with 6 bases left in between. Germline V gene data show CDR1 as MDHEN and CDR2 as SYDVKM. This chain's CDR3 is CASSFVGEQFF. The CDR3 DNA reads as TGTGCCAGCAGTTTCGTGGGTGAGCAGTTCTTC.

This clonotype has ten or more counts. This chain connects TRBV7-9 to TRBJ1-3, with D possibly matching TRBD1 (5 bases). Trimming stripped 5 bases from V and 2 bases from J, with 13 bases between. CDR1 is SEHNR, CDR2 FQNEAQ, per germline (reference sequence). The CDR3 has 15 amino acids. The CDR3 is CASSPLGAAGNTIYF. The CDR3 DNA reads as TGTGCCAGCAGCCCACTTGGGGCTGCTGGAAACACCATATATTTT.

The CDR3 DNA follows: TGTGCCAGCAGCTTAGCCAGGACAGACCTAAAGACCCAGTACTTC. Translation: CASSLARTDLKTQYF. The chain couples TRBV11-2 to TRBJ2-5; TRBD1 is a possible D gene (6 bases). V was clipped by 1 base and J by 6 bases, with 15 bases between them. This CDR3 spans 15 amino acids. Germline V lookup: CDR1 SGHAT, CDR2 FQNNGV.

This clonotype was seen a few times. The chain carries TRBV16 and TRBJ2-1; a weak D match, TRBD1 (6 bases). The V end was cut by 6 bases, the J end by 6 bases, with 15 bases between. The CDR3 consists of 14 residues. Germline assignment: CDR1 KGHSY and CDR2 FQNENV. In DNA, the CDR3 is TGTGCCAGCAGTTCGCACAGGGCCCTCAATGAGCAGTTCTTC. Protein sequence: CASSSHRALNEQFF. The whole variable domain, remainder taken from reference TRBV16 and TRBJ2-1, is GEEVAQTPKHLVRGEGQKAKLYCAPIKGHSYVFWYQQVLKNEFKFLISFQNENVFDETGMPKERFSAKCLPNSPCSLEIQATKLEDSAVYFCASSSHRALNEQFFGPGTRLTVL.

This clonotype was counted ten times or more. The chain joins TRBV5-1 to TRBJ2-7; 14 nucleotides agree with TRBD2. Per the germline V gene, CDR1 is SGHRS and CDR2 is YFSETQ. V dropped 4 bases and J dropped 5; count of bases not matched to a gene: 8. This CDR3 has 16 residues. As DNA, the CDR3 is TGCGCCAGCAGCCAGACTAGCGGGAGGGTCGGAGACGAGCAGTACTTC. It encodes CASSQTSGRVGDEQYF.

This clonotype was counted many times. The V and J genes are TRBV7-2 and TRBJ1-1; D not certain. The CDR3 is made up of 14 amino acids. Trimming cost V 5 bases and J 4 bases, with 14 bases left between them. Looked up from germline, CDR1 is SGHTA and CDR2 is FQGNSA. The CDR3 spells CASSLLRNPTEAFF. CDR3 in DNA: TGTGCCAGCAGCCTGCTCAGGAATCCCACTGAAGCTTTCTTT.

Many counts were recorded for this clonotype. The rearrangement uses TRBV19 and TRBJ2-7, with 7 nucleotides matching TRBD1. The CDR3 is 15 amino acids. CDR1 is LNHDA, CDR2 SQIVND, per germline (reference sequence). Trimming cost V 3 bases and J 2 bases; bases outside gene matches: 7. The CDR3 spells CASSMGQTFTYEQYF. The CDR3 DNA follows: TGTGCCAGTAGTATGGGACAGACATTTACCTACGAGCAGTACTTC.

The chain joins TRBV25-1 to TRBJ2-2, with D possibly TRBD1 on 6 matching bases. Germline V gene sequence: CDR1 MGHDK, CDR2 SYGVNS. This CDR3 is 12 amino acids long. V shed 5 bases and J shed 7 bases, with 8 bases lying between them. In nucleotides, the CDR3 is TGTGCCAGCAGTCTGACAGGCGGGGAGCTGTTTTTT. This codes for CASSLTGGELFF.

The table lists this clonotype with many counts. The genes are TRBV28 and TRBJ2-7, with D perhaps assigned TRBD1 or TRBD2 (5 bases each). The germline V gene has CDR1 MDHEN and CDR2 SYDVKM. The CDR3 totals 13 residues. In DNA, the CDR3 is TGTGCTAGCGCCGTAGGGGAGTCCTACGAGCAGTACTTC. Translation: CASAVGESYEQYF.

This clonotype was seen many times. The rearrangement links TRBV20-1 to TRBJ2-3; 10 bases align to TRBD2. This CDR3 is 13 amino acids long. J gave up 1 base and V 5 bases, and 0 bases lay outside the gene matches. CDR1 DFQATT and CDR2 SNEGSKA come from the germline V gene (reference sequence). In DNA form, the CDR3 reads TGCAGTGCTGGACTAGCGGGCACAGATACGCAGTATTTT. Translation gives CSAGLAGTDTQYF.

Regarding this clonotype: At one boundary the junction diverges from the germline segment, which might be a read error. The V gene is TRBV27, the J gene TRBJ2-3; D remains unclear. This CDR3 has 11 amino acids. CDR1 and CDR2 (germline): MNHEY, SMNVEV (reference sequence). The CDR3 nucleotides are TGTACCAGCAGTTTTTCAGATACGCAGTATTTT. Residues: CTSSFSDTQYF.

V usage is TRBV6-1 and J usage is TRBJ2-3, with D possibly being TRBD2 (6 bases). CDR3 length: 14 amino acids. Germline values: CDR1 MNHNS, CDR2 SASEGT. With 6 bases removed from V and 7 bases from J, the gap between germline ends came to 17 bases. The CDR3 DNA reads TGTGCCAGCAGAGATAGCGGCCTTGGGAATACGCAGTATTTT. Encoded protein: CASRDSGLGNTQYF.

This clonotype turned up a few times. V gene TRBV28 combines with J gene TRBJ1-4; 9 bases align to TRBD1. The J segment lost 7 bases and the V segment lost 5 bases, leaving 8 bases of the junction unmatched. The germline CDR1 and CDR2 sequences are MDHEN and SYDVKM. The CDR3 length is 15 residues. In nucleotides, the CDR3 is TGTGCCAGCAGTCCAACAGGGGGCGCAGGTGAAAAACTGTTTTTT. Translated: CASSPTGGAGEKLFF.